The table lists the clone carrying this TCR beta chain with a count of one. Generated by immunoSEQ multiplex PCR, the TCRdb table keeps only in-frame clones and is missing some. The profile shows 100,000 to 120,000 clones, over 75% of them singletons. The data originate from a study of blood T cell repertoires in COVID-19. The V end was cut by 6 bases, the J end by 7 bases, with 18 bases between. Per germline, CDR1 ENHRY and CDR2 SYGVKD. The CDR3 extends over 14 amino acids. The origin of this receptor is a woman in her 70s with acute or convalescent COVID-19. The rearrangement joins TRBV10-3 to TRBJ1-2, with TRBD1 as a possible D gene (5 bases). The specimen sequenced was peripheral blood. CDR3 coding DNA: TGTGCCATCAGCAAATCACGGGGGGATGGTGGCTACACCTTC. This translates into CAISKSRGDGGYTF.